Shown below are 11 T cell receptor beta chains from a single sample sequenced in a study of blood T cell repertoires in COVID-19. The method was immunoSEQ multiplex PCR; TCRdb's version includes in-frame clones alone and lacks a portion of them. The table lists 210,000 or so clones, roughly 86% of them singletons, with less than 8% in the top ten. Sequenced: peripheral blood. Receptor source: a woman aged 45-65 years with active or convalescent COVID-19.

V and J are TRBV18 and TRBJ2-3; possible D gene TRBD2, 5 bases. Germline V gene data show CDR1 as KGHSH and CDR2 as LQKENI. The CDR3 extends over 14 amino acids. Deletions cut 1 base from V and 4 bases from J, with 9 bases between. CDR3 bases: TGTGCCAGCTCACCACAGGAGGCGCCAGATACGCAGTATTTT. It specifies CASSPQEAPDTQYF.

Here the CDR3 DNA reads TGTGCCAGCAGCAGATTAGTGAACACCGGGGAGCTGTTTTTT. Protein: CASSRLVNTGELFF. The genes are TRBV7-6 and TRBJ2-2; no reliable D call. The CDR3 loop spans 14 amino acids. The germline V gene encodes CDR1 SGHVS and CDR2 FNYEAQ. V lost 5 bases, J lost 1 base, and 8 bases lay in between.

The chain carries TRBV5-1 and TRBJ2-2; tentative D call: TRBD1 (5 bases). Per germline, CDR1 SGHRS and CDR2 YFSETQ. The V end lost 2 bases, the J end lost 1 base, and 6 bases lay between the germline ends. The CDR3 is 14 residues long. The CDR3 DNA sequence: TGCGCCAGCAGCTTTACAGGGAACACCGGGGAGCTGTTTTTT. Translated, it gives CASSFTGNTGELFF.

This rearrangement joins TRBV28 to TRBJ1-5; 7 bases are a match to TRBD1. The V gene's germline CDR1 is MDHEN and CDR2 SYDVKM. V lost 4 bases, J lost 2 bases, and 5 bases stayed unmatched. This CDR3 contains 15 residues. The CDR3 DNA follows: TGTGCCAGCAGTTCAGGGGGTCTCGGCAATCAGCCCCAGCATTTT. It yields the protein CASSSGGLGNQPQHF.

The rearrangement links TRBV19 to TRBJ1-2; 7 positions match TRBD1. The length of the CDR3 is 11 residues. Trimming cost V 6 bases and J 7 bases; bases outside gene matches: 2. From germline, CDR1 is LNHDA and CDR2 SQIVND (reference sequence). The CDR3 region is CASRTGVGYTF. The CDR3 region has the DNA TGTGCCAGTAGAACAGGGGTTGGCTACACCTTC.

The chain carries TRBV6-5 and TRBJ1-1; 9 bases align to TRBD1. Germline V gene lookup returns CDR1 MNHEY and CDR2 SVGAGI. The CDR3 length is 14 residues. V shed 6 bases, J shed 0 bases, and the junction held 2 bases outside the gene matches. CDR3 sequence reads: CASRRQGVNTEAFF. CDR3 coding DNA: TGTGCCAGCAGAAGACAGGGGGTGAACACTGAAGCTTTCTTT.

DNA for the CDR3: TGTGCCAGCAGCCAGGTGGGAGCGGGCGAGACCCAGTACTTC. The encoded protein is CASSQVGAGETQYF. The rearrangement joins TRBV3-1 (or the pseudogene TRBV3-2) to TRBJ2-5; D is possibly TRBD2 (6 bases). CDR1 is LGHDT, CDR2 YNNKEL, per germline (reference sequence). CDR3 length: 14 residues. V shed 3 bases and J shed 5 bases, with 13 bases lying between them.

Here the CDR3 DNA reads TGTGCCAGCAGCTTAGATCTCCAGACAGGGGGCTACGGCTACACCTTC. Its protein product is CASSLDLQTGGYGYTF. The chain is built from TRBV11-2 and TRBJ1-2; the match to TRBD1 covers 10 bases. Trimming removed 0 bases from V and 8 bases from J; junction bases left unmatched: 9. The CDR3 runs to 16 residues. Germline V gives CDR1 SGHAT, CDR2 FQNNGV.

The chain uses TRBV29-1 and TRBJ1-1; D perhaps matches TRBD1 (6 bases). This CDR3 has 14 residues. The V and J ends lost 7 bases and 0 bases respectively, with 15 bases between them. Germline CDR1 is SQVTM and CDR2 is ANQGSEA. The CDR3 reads CSAAGANMNTEAFF. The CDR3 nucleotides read TGCAGCGCCGCAGGGGCTAACATGAACACTGAAGCTTTCTTT.

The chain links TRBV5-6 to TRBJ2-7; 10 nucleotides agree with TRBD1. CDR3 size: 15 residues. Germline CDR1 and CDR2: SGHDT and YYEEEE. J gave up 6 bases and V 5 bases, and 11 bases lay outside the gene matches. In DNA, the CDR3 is TGTGCCAGCAGACTGACAGGGGGCTCACTCGGCGAGCAGTACGTC. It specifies CASRLTGGSLGEQYV.

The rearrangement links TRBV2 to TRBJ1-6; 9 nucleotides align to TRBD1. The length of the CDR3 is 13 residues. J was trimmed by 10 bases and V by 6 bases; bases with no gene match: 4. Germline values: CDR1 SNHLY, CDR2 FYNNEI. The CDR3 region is CASRGTGKSPLHF. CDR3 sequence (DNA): TGTGCCAGCAGGGGGACAGGGAAATCACCCCTCCACTTT.